Listed below are T cell receptor beta chains from one sample, sequenced in a study of cytomegalovirus exposure and HLA in healthy donors. The method was immunoSEQ multiplex PCR; TCRdb's version includes in-frame clones alone and lacks a portion of them. This sample has under 150,000 clones, with about 80% found just once. The specimen sequenced was PBMCs. The receptors here all came from a woman aged 40 to 50 in good health and CMV-seronegative. The CDR3 runs from the conserved cysteine through the conserved F or W. Fields, in order: D gene, J gene, clone size, V gene, CDR3 DNA, CDR3 protein. D genes are given only for firm matches. Not every row has a clone size; where given, it reads once, few, many or a size class.

TRBD2 | TRBJ2-5 | NA | TRBV29-1 | TGCAGCGTTGAAGCAAGGGCTAGACTAGCGGGGTGGGTTAAGGAGACCCAGTACTTC | CSVEARARLAGWVKETQYF
TRBD1 | TRBJ1-1 | few | TRBV6-5 | TGTGCCAGCAGTGCCACCACAGGGGGCGTCGCTGAAGCTTTCTTT | CASSATTGGVAEAFF
TRBD2 | TRBJ2-5 | NA | TRBV5-1 | TGCGCCACCCGTTCAGCGGGAGCCCAGAAAGAGACCCAGTACTTC | CATRSAGAQKETQYF
NA | TRBJ2-7 | NA | TRBV5-1 | TGCGCCAGCAGCTTGGACGCGTACGAGCAGTACTTC | CASSLDAYEQYF
TRBD2 | TRBJ2-7 | few | TRBV4-1 | TGCGCCAGCAGCCAAGAAGGCTCTAGCGGGAGTATCTACGAGCAGTACTTC | CASSQEGSSGSIYEQYF
TRBD2 | TRBJ2-3 | once | TRBV29-1 | TGCAGCGTTGTAGGGCCTAGCACTAGCGGTAGCACAGATACGCAGTATTTT | CSVVGPSTSGSTDTQYF
NA | TRBJ2-6 | many | TRBV4-2 | TGTGCCAGCAGCCAAGAGGGCAGCTCTGGGGCCAACGTCCTGACTTTC | CASSQEGSSGANVLTF
NA | TRBJ1-1 | NA | TRBV7-9 | TGTGCCAGCACCGAACAGGGGAACACTGAAGCTTTCTTT | CASTEQGNTEAFF
NA | TRBJ2-5 | once | TRBV9 | TGTGCCAGCAGCGTGGCTGGGGGGAAGGGAGAGACCCAGTACTTC | CASSVAGGKGETQYF
TRBD2 | TRBJ2-7 | NA | TRBV27 | TGTGCCGGCAGCCGATCTGGACTAGCGGGAGTCGAGCAGTACTTC | CAGSRSGLAGVEQYF
NA | TRBJ1-1 | NA | TRBV7-9 | TGTGCCAGCAGCTTAAGGGGGGGCCGGGATGAAGCTTTCTTT | CASSLRGGRDEAFF
TRBD1 | TRBJ1-2 | NA | TRBV4-3 | TGCGCCAGCAGCCACGTCGACAGGGAGGTCGGTGGCTACACCTTC | CASSHVDREVGGYTF
TRBD2 | TRBJ2-1 | NA | TRBV29-1 | TGCAGCGCGGCTCCTAGCGGGAGCCCCTCCTACAATGAGCAGTTCTTC | CSAAPSGSPSYNEQFF
TRBD1 | TRBJ1-1 | NA | TRBV9 | TGTGCCAGCAGCGGGGACAGGGCGAACACTGAAGCTTTCTTT | CASSGDRANTEAFF
NA | TRBJ2-1 | once | TRBV11-2 | TGTGCCAGCAGCTTGTGGGAGAGCTCCTACAATGAGCAGTTCTTC | CASSLWESSYNEQFF
NA | TRBJ2-1 | NA | TRBV11-3 | TGTGCCAGCAGCCCCTGGGGGGGCGGGGGATCCTACAATGAGCAGTTCTTC | CASSPWGGGGSYNEQFF
NA | TRBJ1-1 | NA | TRBV6-1 | TGTGCCAGCAGTGCAACAGGGAACACTGAAGCTTTCTTT | CASSATGNTEAFF
NA | TRBJ1-1 | NA | TRBV9 | TGTGCCAGCAGCCGCGTGGGGGGGCCAGCTTTCTTT | CASSRVGGPAFF
NA | TRBJ1-5 | NA | TRBV12-5 | TGTGCTAGTGGTTTCGGGCAGGGTAATCAGCCCCAGCATTTT | CASGFGQGNQPQHF
TRBD2 | TRBJ2-1 | NA | TRBV9 | TGTGCCAGCAGCGAAAAACTAGCGGGAGATTTCAATGAGCAGTTCTTC | CASSEKLAGDFNEQFF
NA | TRBJ2-7 | few | TRBV27 | TGTGCCAGCAGTTTGGACGGGGTCTACGAGCAGTACTTC | CASSLDGVYEQYF
TRBD2 | TRBJ2-3 | NA | TRBV4-3 | TGCGCCAGCAGCCAAGATCTAGCGGGGGGATATACGCAGTATTTT | CASSQDLAGGYTQYF